This T cell receptor (beta chain) was sequenced for a study of early T cells in non-severe SARS-CoV-2 infection. As regards this clonotype: At one end, the junction sequence differs from germline, possibly due to a read error.

The library protocol tagged individual cDNA molecules with unique molecular identifiers. TCRdb reanalysed the 5' RACE reads using MiXCR and keeps one entry per CDR3 protein. The sample lists tens of thousands of distinct CDR3 sequences; less than 15% were seen once. Germline V gene lookup returns CDR1 SSHAT and CDR2 FNYEAQ (reference sequence). The CDR3 extends over 13 amino acids. This chain uses TRBV7-7 with TRBJ2-2, with D possibly being TRBD2 (5 bases). This clonotype was sampled from an adult who was a healthcare worker with PCR-confirmed SARS-CoV-2 infection or an uninfected control (not recorded which). The specimen was whole blood, collected at baseline. This CDR3 reads CASSLAHTGELFF. The CDR3 DNA sequence: TGTGCTAGCAGCTTAGCGCACACCGGGGAGCTGTTTTTT.